The 28 T cell receptor beta chains reported below all come from one sample, sequenced in a study of OX40 agonist ivuxolimab in advanced cancers. The assay was immunoSEQ multiplex PCR, and TCRdb's table has in-frame clones only and misses some. The profile shows 80,000 or so clones, 75% to 90% of them singletons. Sample: CD4+ or CD8+ T cells sorted from blood, taken in a trial of the OX40 agonist ivuxolimab. These receptors came from an adult with an advanced solid tumor such as melanoma, head and neck, liver or kidney cancer.

This clone was counted once. The chain has TRBV5-1 and TRBJ2-7; 9 bases match TRBD1. The CDR3 has 14 residues. Looked up from germline, CDR1 is SGHRS and CDR2 is YFSETQ. The ends lost 2 bases at V and 5 bases at J; junction bases unmatched: 5. The CDR3 nucleotides read TGCGCCAGCAGCTTAGGACAGGGGAACCACGAGCAGTACTTC. Translating it yields CASSLGQGNHEQYF.

Only a few counts were recorded for this clone. The genes are TRBV28 and TRBJ2-7; 8 bases agree with TRBD1. The CDR3 is 15 amino acids. Germline CDR1 and CDR2: MDHEN and SYDVKM. Trimming cost V 7 bases and J 5 bases; bases outside gene matches: 13. The CDR3 coding sequence is TGTGCCAGCACCCGAAGGAGGGACAGGACTAACGAGCAGTACTTC. Encoded protein: CASTRRRDRTNEQYF.

The genes are TRBV30 and TRBJ1-2, with 9 bases that match TRBD1. Germline-derived CDR1 and CDR2 are GTSNPN and SVGIG (reference sequence). The CDR3 runs to 15 residues. V shed 2 bases and J 5 bases; nucleotides not matched to a gene: 9. CDR3 bases: TGTGCCTGGAGTATCGGAACAGGGGGCCCATATGGCTACACCTTC. This translates into CAWSIGTGGPYGYTF. Together with reference TRBV30 and TRBJ1-2, the CDR3 gives the full variable domain: SQTIHQWPATLVQPVGSPLSLECTVEGTSNPNLYWYRQAAGRGLQLLFYSVGIGQISSEVPQNLSASRPQDRQFILSSKKLLLSDSGFYLCAWSIGTGGPYGYTFGSGTRLTVV.

This sequence joins TRBV6-6 and TRBJ1-3; D is ambiguous. In germline, CDR1 is MNHNY, CDR2 SVGAGI (reference sequence). V lost 6 bases to trimming and J lost 1 base, with 10 bases between them. The CDR3 is 14 residues long. DNA for the CDR3: TGTGCCAGCAGACCGTCAGCGTCTGGAAACACCATATATTTT. Residues: CASRPSASGNTIYF.

This sequence joins TRBV30 and TRBJ1-2; D perhaps matches TRBD1 (6 bases). The CDR3 covers 11 residues. V was pared by 8 bases and J by 5 bases, with 12 bases between. Germline V gives CDR1 GTSNPN, CDR2 SVGIG (reference sequence). For the CDR3, the DNA is TGTGCCCGGGGGCATCCATATGGCTACACCTTC. Protein: CARGHPYGYTF.

To note about this clone: The junction shows a germline mismatch at one end, possibly a read error. This chain links TRBV28 with TRBJ2-7; D is undetermined. The CDR3 sequence is 11 residues long. CDR1 is MDHEN, CDR2 SYDVKM, per germline. The CDR3 protein is CASSFTGVPTF. In DNA, the CDR3 is TGTGCCAGCAGTTTTACCGGCGTTCCCACCTTC.

The genes are TRBV5-4 and TRBJ2-1, with TRBD2 identical over 8 bases. After removal of 4 bases from V and 2 bases from J, the junction contained 5 bases not matched to a gene. Per the germline V gene, CDR1 is SGHNT and CDR2 is YYREEE (reference sequence). This CDR3 has 15 amino acids. CDR3 region: CASSPIGGAYNEQFF. The CDR3 DNA follows: TGTGCCAGCAGCCCTATCGGGGGGGCCTACAATGAGCAGTTCTTC.

This chain uses TRBV9 with TRBJ1-3, with D tentatively TRBD1 (6 bases). CDR1 SGDLS and CDR2 YYNGEE come from the germline V gene. Trimming stripped 4 bases from V and 0 bases from J, with 14 bases between. The CDR3 runs 16 residues. In nucleotides, the CDR3 is TGTGCCAGCAGCTACCAGGGGATAAGCTCTGGAAACACCATATATTTT. Translated, it gives CASSYQGISSGNTIYF. Based on the CDR3 plus reference TRBV9 and TRBJ1-3, the full variable domain is DSGVTQTPKHLITATGQRVTLRCSPRSGDLSVYWYQQSLDQGLQFLIQYYNGEERAKGNILERFSAQQFPDLHSELNLSSLELGDSALYFCASSYQGISSGNTIYFGEGSWLTVV.

The chain joins TRBV29-1 to TRBJ2-7, with D perhaps TRBD1 or TRBD2 (5 bases each). Trimming shortened V by 8 bases and J by 6 bases, and 14 bases separated the two germline ends. Germline CDR1 SQVTM, CDR2 ANQGSEA. This CDR3 has 11 amino acids. CDR3 protein: CSSRDAAEQYF. The CDR3 DNA reads as TGCAGCTCGAGGGACGCGGCCGAGCAGTACTTC.

The CDR3 region is CAWSVGYSGSAYEQYF. CDR3 sequence (DNA): TGTGCCTGGAGTGTAGGATATAGCGGGAGTGCTTACGAGCAGTACTTC. The J gene is TRBJ2-7, the V gene TRBV30; 9 nucleotides align to TRBD2. The CDR3 extends over 16 amino acids. With 0 bases clipped from V and 4 bases from J, the junction kept 10 bases outside the gene matches. Germline lookup yields CDR1 GTSNPN and CDR2 SVGIG (reference sequence).

The chain employs TRBV12-5 and TRBJ1-6, with TRBD1 matching 10 bases. The V and J ends lost 1 base and 2 bases, in that order; junction bases with no gene match: 5. Germline assignment: CDR1 LGHNT and CDR2 FRNRAP. The CDR3 length is 18 residues. The CDR3 here is CASGLGAGTGAYNSPLHF. For the CDR3, the DNA is TGTGCTAGTGGTTTGGGCGCCGGGACAGGGGCCTATAATTCACCCCTCCACTTT.

This chain joins TRBV7-2 and TRBJ2-1; 7 bases are a match to TRBD2. Germline trimming cut 1 base from V and 2 bases from J; bases unmatched to any gene: 8. Germline V gives CDR1 SGHTA, CDR2 FQGNSA. The CDR3 length is 17 residues. CDR3 sequence: CASSLVRGGGTYNEQFF. CDR3 bases: TGTGCCAGCAGCTTAGTTCGCGGCGGGGGAACCTACAATGAGCAGTTCTTC.

The chain has TRBV4-1 and TRBJ2-5, with 8 bases identical to TRBD1. The V and J ends lost 4 bases and 2 bases, in that order; junction bases with no gene match: 6. Germline V gene sequence: CDR1 MGHRA, CDR2 YSYEKL. This CDR3 has 15 amino acids. The CDR3 DNA is TGCGCCAGCAGCCTAGGACAGGGAAGACAAGAGACCCAGTACTTC. It yields the protein CASSLGQGRQETQYF.

The gene calls are TRBV7-8 and TRBJ2-3; D may be TRBD1 (5 bases). The CDR3 length is 16 residues. The germline gives CDR1 SGHVS, CDR2 FQNEAQ. V lost 6 bases and J 4 bases, leaving 20 bases between the germline ends. CDR3 DNA: TGTGCCAGCAGACCAGGGTCGGAAGGTAGGGCAGATACGCAGTATTTT. Encoded protein: CASRPGSEGRADTQYF.

The CDR3 protein is CASSFAGVGRNQETQYF. The CDR3, as DNA: TGTGCCAGCAGTTTTGCGGGTGTCGGGCGGAACCAAGAGACCCAGTACTTC. V is TRBV28 and J is TRBJ2-5; TRBD2 is a possible D gene (5 bases). The CDR3 is made up of 17 amino acids. V was trimmed by 3 bases and J by 0 bases, leaving 17 bases between them. Germline V gene sequence: CDR1 MDHEN, CDR2 SYDVKM.

The rearrangement uses TRBV6-4 and TRBJ2-1; a possible D gene is TRBD2 (6 bases). This CDR3 is 13 amino acids long. Germline V gene sequence: CDR1 MRHNA, CDR2 SNTAGT. Trimming took 4 bases from V and 8 from J, leaving 12 bases between them. DNA for the CDR3: TGTGCCAGCAGTGTAGCGGAGGGCCATGAGCAGTTCTTC. Protein sequence: CASSVAEGHEQFF.

J is TRBJ2-1 and V is TRBV20-1; no definite D call. The CDR3 extends over 11 amino acids. Trimming stripped 1 base from V and 9 bases from J, with 7 bases between. Germline lookup yields CDR1 DFQATT and CDR2 SNEGSKA (reference sequence). CDR3 coding DNA: TGCAGTGCTAGAGTGCGCGGTGAGCAGTTCTTC. Its translation: CSARVRGEQFF.

The V and J genes are TRBV6-5 and TRBJ1-5; D unclear. This CDR3 spans 13 amino acids. The V gene lost 7 bases and the J gene lost 2 bases, with 9 bases spanning the gap. Germline V gene data show CDR1 as MNHEY and CDR2 as SVGAGI. CDR3 sequence (DNA): TGTGCCAGCAAAGCCTCAGGCAATCAGCCCCAGCATTTT. Its protein product is CASKASGNQPQHF.

The chain couples TRBV28 to TRBJ1-4, with a possible D match to TRBD1 (6 bases). CDR3 length: 15 amino acids. Germline V gives CDR1 MDHEN, CDR2 SYDVKM. V was pared by 0 bases and J by 7 bases, with 12 bases between. The CDR3 loop reads CASSLWIGGGEKLFF. CDR3 bases: TGTGCCAGCAGTTTATGGATAGGGGGGGGTGAAAAACTGTTTTTT.

With respect to this clone: This same CDR3 is encoded by further DNA sequences in the sample. The chain uses TRBV5-1 and TRBJ1-1, with D unclear. Germline V gene sequence: CDR1 SGHRS, CDR2 YFSETQ. Trimming removed 0 bases from V and 4 bases from J, with 7 bases in between. The CDR3 runs 13 residues. CDR3 region: CASSLDVGTEAFF. Here the CDR3 DNA reads TGCGCCAGCAGCTTGGATGTGGGCACTGAAGCTTTCTTT.

The rearrangement links TRBV7-2 to TRBJ1-3; D perhaps matches TRBD1 (6 bases). Germline V CDR1 and CDR2: SGHTA, FQGNSA. The V end lost 2 bases, the J end lost 4 bases, and 12 bases lay between the germline ends. This CDR3 spans 15 amino acids. CDR3 in amino acids: CASSLQPGEGNTIYF. The CDR3 bases are TGTGCCAGCAGCTTACAACCAGGGGAAGGAAACACCATATATTTT.

This chain joins TRBV29-1 and TRBJ2-1; D gene unclear. The CDR3 runs to 12 residues. The germline V gene encodes CDR1 SQVTM and CDR2 ANQGSEA. Deletions cut 5 bases from V and 7 bases from J, with 12 bases between. The CDR3 DNA follows: TGCAGCGTTAGATTAGTCCCTAATGAGCAGTTCTTC. This translates into CSVRLVPNEQFF.

The chain recombines TRBV28 with TRBJ1-2, with TRBD1 matching over 7 bases. J gave up 8 bases and V 4 bases, and 10 bases lay outside the gene matches. Germline V gene data show CDR1 as MDHEN and CDR2 as SYDVKM. The CDR3 loop spans 14 amino acids. Written as DNA, the CDR3 is TGTGCCAGCAGTTACAGGGGTGGAATGGAAGGCTACACCTTC. It codes for CASSYRGGMEGYTF.

CDR3 in DNA: TGTGCCAGTAGTACGCCGCCCGGGACTAGCGGGGCAGATACGCAGTATTTT. Amino acids: CASSTPPGTSGADTQYF. The J gene is TRBJ2-3, the V gene TRBV19; 13 positions match TRBD2. CDR1 LNHDA and CDR2 SQIVND come from the germline V gene (reference sequence). V trimming: 4 bases; J trimming: 4 bases; junction bases outside the gene matches: 8. The CDR3 consists of 17 residues.

J is TRBJ1-6 and V is TRBV4-3; D gene uncertain. V was cut by 0 bases and J by 4 bases, with 7 bases left in between. The CDR3 has 15 amino acids. The germline CDR1 and CDR2 sequences are LGHNA and YSLEER. Here the CDR3 DNA reads TGCGCCAGCAGCCAAGAAAGGATTTATAATTCACCCCTCCACTTT. Translated: CASSQERIYNSPLHF.

This chain uses TRBV7-3 with TRBJ2-1, with D perhaps matching TRBD1 (5 bases). This CDR3 contains 13 residues. The germline CDR1 and CDR2 sequences are SGHTA and FQGTGA. The V and J ends lost 5 bases and 6 bases respectively, with 11 bases between them. The CDR3 DNA reads as TGTGCCAGCAGCCTTGGACACACCAATGAGCAGTTCTTC. Protein sequence: CASSLGHTNEQFF.

The rearrangement links TRBV6-5 to TRBJ1-1; TRBD1 matches 8 bases. CDR1 is MNHEY and CDR2 is SVGAGI in the germline V gene. The CDR3 contains 14 residues. Losses at the gene ends were 6 bases for V and 1 base for J; bases not matched to a gene: 4. The CDR3 DNA follows: TGTGCCAGCAGCTTGGACAGGGCGAACACTGAAGCTTTCTTT. It yields the protein CASSLDRANTEAFF.

The chain carries TRBV6-6 and TRBJ1-2, with 7 bases identical to TRBD1. V dropped 0 bases and J dropped 5; count of bases not matched to a gene: 6. CDR1 is MNHNY and CDR2 is SVGAGI in the germline V gene (reference sequence). The length of the CDR3 is 15 residues. The CDR3 DNA follows: TGTGCCAGCAGTTACTCGAGGGCAGGGGGGTATGGCTACACCTTC. It translates to CASSYSRAGGYGYTF.